This entry describes one T cell receptor (beta chain). Its specificity is not known. The CDR3 is made up of 13 amino acids. Germline loops: CDR1 MDHEN, CDR2 SYDVKM. V was cut by 7 bases and J by 4 bases, with 11 bases left in between. A multiplex PCR was run with 60 Vbeta primers and 13 Jbeta primers. TCRdb's copy holds only in-frame clones and misses some; the assay was immunoSEQ multiplex PCR. Counted here are 150,000 to 200,000 clones, 65% to 85% occurring once; the ten biggest clones make up 4.5% to 7.5%. The data derive from a study of cytomegalovirus exposure and HLA in healthy donors. Study observations and caveats: A later analysis showed that HLA-associated TCR beta chains had undergone more clonal expansion than equally common others. Reportedly, fewer N-insertions than the approximately 700-donor mean appeared in an Asian-associated ancestry cluster in a later analysis.

The chain links TRBV28 to TRBJ2-1, with D perhaps matching TRBD2 (6 bases). The sequenced material came from PBMCs. This receptor was obtained from a woman in her thirties in good health and CMV-seropositive. The CDR3 protein is CASTFAGYNEQFF. CDR3 in DNA: TGTGCCAGCACTTTCGCGGGATACAATGAGCAGTTCTTC. Filled out from reference TRBV28 and TRBJ2-1, the complete variable domain reads DVKVTQSSRYLVKRTGEKVFLECVQDMDHENMFWYRQDPGLGLRLIYFSYDVKMKEKGDIPEGYSVSREKKERFSLILESASTNQTSMYLCASTFAGYNEQFFGPGTRLTVL.